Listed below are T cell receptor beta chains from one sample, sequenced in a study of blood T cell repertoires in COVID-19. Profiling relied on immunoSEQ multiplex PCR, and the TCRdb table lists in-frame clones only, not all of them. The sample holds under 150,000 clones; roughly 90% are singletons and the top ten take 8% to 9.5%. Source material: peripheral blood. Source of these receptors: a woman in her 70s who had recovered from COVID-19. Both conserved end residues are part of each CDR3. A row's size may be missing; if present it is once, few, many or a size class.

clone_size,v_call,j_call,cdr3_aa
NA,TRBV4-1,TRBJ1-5,CASSPWASGSNQPQHF
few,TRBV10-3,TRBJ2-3,CAIKGTGLSTDTQYF
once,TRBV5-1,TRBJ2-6,CASSLGANSGANVLTF
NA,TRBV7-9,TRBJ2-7,CASSLYTAYEQYF
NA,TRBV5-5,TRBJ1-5,CASSLSVGNQPQHF
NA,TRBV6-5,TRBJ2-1,CASRSRGRSYNEQFF
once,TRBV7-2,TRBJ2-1,CASRKSRESLNEQFF
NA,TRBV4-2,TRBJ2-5,CASSQVSREGRETQYF
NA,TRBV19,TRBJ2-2,CASGSGRENTGELFF
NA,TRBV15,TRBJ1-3,CATSREQSSGNTIYF
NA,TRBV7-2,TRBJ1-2,CASSLAQGEGYTF
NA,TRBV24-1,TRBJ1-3,CATSELQGSAGNTIYF
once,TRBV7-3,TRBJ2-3,CASSPGPDIFAQYF
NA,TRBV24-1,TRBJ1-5,CAGIAGKDVGQPQHF
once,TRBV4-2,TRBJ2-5,CASSQDSSALRGWREAQYF
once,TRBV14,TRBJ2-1,CASSQEAELAGRITTYNEQFF
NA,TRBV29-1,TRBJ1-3,CSVGHSGNTIYF
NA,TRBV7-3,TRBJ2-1,CASSSKSGRNWDEQFF
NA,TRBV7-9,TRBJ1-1,CASSLDMGTEAFF
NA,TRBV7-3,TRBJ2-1,CASSLNYLRDEQFF
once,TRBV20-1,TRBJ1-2,CSAGDSYGYTF
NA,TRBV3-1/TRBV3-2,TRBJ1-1,CASSFSGTGGNTEAFF
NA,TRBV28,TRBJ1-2,CASSPKQGPYGYTF
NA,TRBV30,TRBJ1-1,CAWKVGWSTEAFF
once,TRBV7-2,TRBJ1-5,CASSLGRGSYQPQHF
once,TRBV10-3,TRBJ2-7,CAIRREGDEQYF